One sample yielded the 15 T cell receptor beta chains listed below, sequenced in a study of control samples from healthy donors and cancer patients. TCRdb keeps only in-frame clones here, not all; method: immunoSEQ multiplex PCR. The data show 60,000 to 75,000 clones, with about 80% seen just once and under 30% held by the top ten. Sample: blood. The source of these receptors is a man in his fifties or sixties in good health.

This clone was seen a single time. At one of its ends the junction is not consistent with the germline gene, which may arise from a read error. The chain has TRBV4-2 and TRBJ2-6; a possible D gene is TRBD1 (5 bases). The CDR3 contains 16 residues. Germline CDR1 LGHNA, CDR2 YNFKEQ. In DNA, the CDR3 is TGTGCCAGCAGCCAACCCGGTGGATTAGGGGTCAACGTCCTGACTTTC. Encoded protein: CASSQPGGLGVNVLTF.

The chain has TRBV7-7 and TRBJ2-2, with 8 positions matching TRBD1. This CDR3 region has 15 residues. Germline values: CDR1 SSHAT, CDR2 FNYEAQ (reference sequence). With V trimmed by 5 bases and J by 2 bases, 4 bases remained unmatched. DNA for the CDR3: TGTGCCAGCAGCGAAGGACAGGGCAACACCGGGGAGCTGTTTTTT. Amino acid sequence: CASSEGQGNTGELFF.

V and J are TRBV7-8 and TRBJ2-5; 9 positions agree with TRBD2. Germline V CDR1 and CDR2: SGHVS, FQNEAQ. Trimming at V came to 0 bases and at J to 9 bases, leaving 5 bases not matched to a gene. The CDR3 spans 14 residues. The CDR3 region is CASSLARQRGAQYF. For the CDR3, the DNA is TGTGCCAGCAGCTTAGCGAGACAGCGGGGGGCCCAGTACTTC. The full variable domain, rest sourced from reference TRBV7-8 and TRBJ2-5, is GAGVSQSPRYKVAKRGQDVALRCDPISGHVSLFWYQQALGQGPEFLTYFQNEAQLDKSGLPSDRFFAERPEGSVSTLKIQRTQQEDSAVYLCASSLARQRGAQYFGPGTRLLVL.

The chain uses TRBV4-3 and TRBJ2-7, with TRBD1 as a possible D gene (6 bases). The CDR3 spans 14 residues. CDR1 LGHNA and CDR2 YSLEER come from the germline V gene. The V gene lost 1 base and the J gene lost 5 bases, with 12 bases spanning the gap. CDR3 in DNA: TGCGCCAGCAGCCAAGGCAGGGGTGCTCACGAGCAGTACTTC. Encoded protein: CASSQGRGAHEQYF.

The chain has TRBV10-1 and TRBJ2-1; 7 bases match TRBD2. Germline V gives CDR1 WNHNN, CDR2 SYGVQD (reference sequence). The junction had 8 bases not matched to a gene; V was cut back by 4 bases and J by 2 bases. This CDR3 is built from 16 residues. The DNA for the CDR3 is TGCGCCAGCAGTGGGAGGGAGGGCTCGACCTACAATGAGCAGTTCTTC. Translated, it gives CASSGREGSTYNEQFF.

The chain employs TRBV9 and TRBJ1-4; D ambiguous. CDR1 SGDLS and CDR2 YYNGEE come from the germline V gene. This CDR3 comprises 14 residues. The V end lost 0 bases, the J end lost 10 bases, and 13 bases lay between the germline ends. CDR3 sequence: CASSVGQTTGKLFF. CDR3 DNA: TGTGCCAGCAGCGTAGGCCAGACCACGGGAAAACTGTTTTTT.

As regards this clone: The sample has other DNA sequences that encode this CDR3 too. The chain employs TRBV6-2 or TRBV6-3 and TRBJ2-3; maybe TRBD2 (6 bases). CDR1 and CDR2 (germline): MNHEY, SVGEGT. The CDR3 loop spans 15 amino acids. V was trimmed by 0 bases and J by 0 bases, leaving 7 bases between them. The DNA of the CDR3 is TGTGCCAGCAGTTACTCGAGCGGGAGCACAGATACGCAGTATTTT. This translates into CASSYSSGSTDTQYF.

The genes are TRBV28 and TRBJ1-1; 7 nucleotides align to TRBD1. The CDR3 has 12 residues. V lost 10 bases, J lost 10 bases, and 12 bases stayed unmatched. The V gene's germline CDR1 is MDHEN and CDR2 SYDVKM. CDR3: CATGGERGVAFF. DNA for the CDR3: TGTGCCACAGGGGGGGAACGGGGAGTAGCTTTCTTT.

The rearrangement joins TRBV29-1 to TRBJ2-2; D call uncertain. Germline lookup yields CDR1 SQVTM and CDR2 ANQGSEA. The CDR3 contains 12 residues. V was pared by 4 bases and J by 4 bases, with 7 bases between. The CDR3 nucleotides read TGCAGCGTTGGGCATTCCACCGGGGAGCTGTTTTTT. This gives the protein CSVGHSTGELFF.

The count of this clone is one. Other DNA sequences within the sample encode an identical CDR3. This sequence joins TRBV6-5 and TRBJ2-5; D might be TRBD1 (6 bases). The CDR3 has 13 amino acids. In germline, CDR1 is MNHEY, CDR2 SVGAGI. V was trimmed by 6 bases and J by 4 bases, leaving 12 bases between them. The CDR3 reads CASSTGRRETQYF. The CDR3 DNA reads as TGTGCCAGCAGCACAGGGCGGCGAGAGACCCAGTACTTC.

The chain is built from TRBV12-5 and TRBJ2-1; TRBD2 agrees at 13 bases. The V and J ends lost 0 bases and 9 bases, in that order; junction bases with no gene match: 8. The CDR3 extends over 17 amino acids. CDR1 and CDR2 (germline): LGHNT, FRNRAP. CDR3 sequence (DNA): TGTGCTAGTGGTTTGGTACGGGGGACTAGCGGGACGGGTGAGCAGTTCTTC. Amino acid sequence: CASGLVRGTSGTGEQFF.

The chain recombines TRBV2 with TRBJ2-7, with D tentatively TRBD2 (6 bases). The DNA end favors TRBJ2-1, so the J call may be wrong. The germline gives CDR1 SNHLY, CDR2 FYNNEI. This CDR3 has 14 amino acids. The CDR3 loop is CASMTRSQRNEQFF. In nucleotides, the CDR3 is TGTGCCAGCATGACTAGGTCCCAACGTAATGAGCAGTTCTTC.

The CDR3 loop is CSVLGGYEKLFF. CDR3 in DNA: TGCAGCGTTCTTGGGGGTTATGAAAAACTGTTTTTT. The chain uses TRBV29-1 and TRBJ1-4; D possibly corresponds to TRBD1 (5 bases). CDR3 length equals 12 residues. The V gene's germline CDR1 is SQVTM and CDR2 ANQGSEA. Trimming took off 5 bases at V and 6 bases at J, with 10 bases between the two ends.

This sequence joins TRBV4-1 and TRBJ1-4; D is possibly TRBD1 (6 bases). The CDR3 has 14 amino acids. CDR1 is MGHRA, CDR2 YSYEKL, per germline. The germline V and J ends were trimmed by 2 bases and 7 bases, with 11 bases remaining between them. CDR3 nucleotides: TGCGCCAGCAGCCAAAGGTTAGGGGGTGAAAAACTGTTTTTT. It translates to CASSQRLGGEKLFF.

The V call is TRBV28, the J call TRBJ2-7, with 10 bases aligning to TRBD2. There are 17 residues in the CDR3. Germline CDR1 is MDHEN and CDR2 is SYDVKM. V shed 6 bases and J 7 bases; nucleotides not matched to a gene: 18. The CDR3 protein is CASSPRGASGGRGEQYF. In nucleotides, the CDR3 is TGTGCCAGCAGCCCGAGGGGGGCTAGCGGGGGCCGGGGGGAGCAGTACTTC.